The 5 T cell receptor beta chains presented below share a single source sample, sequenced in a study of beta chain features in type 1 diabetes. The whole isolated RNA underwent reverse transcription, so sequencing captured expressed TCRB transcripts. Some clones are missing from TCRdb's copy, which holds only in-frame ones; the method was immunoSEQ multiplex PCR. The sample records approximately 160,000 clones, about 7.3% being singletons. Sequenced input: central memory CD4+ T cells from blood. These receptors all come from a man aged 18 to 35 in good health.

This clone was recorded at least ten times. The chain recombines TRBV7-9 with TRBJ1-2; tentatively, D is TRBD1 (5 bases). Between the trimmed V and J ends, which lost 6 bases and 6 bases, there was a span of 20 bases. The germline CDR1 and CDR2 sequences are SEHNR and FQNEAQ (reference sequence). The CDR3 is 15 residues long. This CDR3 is CASSWNTLGTDGYTF. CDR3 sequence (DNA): TGTGCCAGCAGTTGGAATACCCTGGGGACTGATGGCTACACCTTC.

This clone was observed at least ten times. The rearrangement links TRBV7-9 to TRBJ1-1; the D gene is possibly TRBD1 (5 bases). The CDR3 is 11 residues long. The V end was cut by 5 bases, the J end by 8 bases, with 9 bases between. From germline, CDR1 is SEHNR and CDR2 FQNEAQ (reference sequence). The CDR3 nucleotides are TGTGCCAGCAGCCGGGGGGGGGAAGCTTTCTTT. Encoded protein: CASSRGGEAFF.

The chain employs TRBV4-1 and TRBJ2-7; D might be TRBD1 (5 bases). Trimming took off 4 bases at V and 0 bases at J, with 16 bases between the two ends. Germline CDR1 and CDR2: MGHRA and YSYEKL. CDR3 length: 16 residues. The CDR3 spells CASSPYRSAGSYEQYF. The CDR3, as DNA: TGCGCCAGCAGCCCATACAGGTCAGCAGGCTCCTACGAGCAGTACTTC.

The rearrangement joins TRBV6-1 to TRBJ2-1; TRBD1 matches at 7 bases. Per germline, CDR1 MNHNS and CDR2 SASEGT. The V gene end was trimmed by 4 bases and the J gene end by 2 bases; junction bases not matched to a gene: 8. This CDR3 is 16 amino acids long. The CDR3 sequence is CASSGGTALTYNEQFF. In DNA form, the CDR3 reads TGTGCCAGCAGTGGGGGGACAGCCTTAACCTACAATGAGCAGTTCTTC.

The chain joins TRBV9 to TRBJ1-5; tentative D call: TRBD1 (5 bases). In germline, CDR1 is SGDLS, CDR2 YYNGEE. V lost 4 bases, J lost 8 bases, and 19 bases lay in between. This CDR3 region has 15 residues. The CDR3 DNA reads TGTGCCAGCAGCTCAGGGCCAACCCGAGGTGAGCCCCAGCATTTT. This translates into CASSSGPTRGEPQHF.